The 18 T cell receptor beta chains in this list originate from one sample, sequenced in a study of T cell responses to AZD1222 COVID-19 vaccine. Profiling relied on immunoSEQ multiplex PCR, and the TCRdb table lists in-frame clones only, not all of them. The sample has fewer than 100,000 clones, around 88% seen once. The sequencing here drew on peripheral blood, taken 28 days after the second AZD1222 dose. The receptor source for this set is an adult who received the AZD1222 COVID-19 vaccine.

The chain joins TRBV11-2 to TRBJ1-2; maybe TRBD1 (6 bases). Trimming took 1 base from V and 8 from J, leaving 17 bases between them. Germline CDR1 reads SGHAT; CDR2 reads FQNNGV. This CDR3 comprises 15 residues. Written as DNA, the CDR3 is TGTGCCAGCAGCTTAGCCCCCACGGGGGCGGAGGGCTACACCTTC. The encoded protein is CASSLAPTGAEGYTF.

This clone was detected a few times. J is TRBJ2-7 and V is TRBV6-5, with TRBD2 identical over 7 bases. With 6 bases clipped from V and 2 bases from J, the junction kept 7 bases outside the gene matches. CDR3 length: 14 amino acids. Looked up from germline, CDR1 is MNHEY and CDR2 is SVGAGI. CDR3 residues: CASRGAGRTYEQYF. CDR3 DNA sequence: TGTGCCAGCAGGGGAGCGGGGAGAACCTACGAGCAGTACTTC.

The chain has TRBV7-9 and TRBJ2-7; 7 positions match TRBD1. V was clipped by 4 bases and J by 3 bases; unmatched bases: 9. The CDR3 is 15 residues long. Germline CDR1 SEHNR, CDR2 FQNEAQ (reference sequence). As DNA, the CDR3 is TGTGCCAGCAGCTCGCCCGGGACAGCCTTCTACGAGCAGTACTTC. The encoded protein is CASSSPGTAFYEQYF.

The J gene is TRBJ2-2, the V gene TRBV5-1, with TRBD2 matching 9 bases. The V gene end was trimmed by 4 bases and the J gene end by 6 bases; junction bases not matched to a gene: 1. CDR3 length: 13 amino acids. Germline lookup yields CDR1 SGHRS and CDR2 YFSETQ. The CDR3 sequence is CASSVAGAGELFF. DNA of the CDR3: TGCGCCAGCAGCGTAGCGGGGGCCGGGGAGCTGTTTTTT.

The CDR3 bases are TGTGCCAGCAGCTTAGAACCTGTTCGAAGGGAAAAACTGTTTTTT. Translating gives CASSLEPVRREKLFF. This chain connects TRBV7-9 to TRBJ1-4; D not resolved. CDR1 and CDR2 from the germline V gene are SEHNR and FQNEAQ (reference sequence). The CDR3 has 15 amino acids. V was shortened by 1 base and J by 8 bases, with 14 bases between the two germline ends.

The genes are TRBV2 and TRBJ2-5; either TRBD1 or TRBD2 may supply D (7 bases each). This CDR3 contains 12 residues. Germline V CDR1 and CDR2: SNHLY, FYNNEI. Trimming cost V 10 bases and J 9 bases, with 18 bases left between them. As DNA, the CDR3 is TGTGCCACCCAGGGGGGGGGTCGGGCCCAGTACTTC. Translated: CATQGGGRAQYF.

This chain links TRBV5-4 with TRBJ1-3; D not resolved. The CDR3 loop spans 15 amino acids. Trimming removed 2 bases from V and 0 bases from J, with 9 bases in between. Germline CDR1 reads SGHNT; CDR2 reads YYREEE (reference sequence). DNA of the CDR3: TGTGCCAGCAGCTTCGGATTAGGCTCTGGAAACACCATATATTTT. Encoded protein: CASSFGLGSGNTIYF.

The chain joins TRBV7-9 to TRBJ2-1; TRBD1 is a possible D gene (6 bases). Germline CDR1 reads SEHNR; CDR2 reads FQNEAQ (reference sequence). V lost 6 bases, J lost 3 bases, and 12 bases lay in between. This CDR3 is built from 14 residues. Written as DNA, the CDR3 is TGTGCCAGCAGTGGGGACACTCGCTACAATGAGCAGTTCTTC. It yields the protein CASSGDTRYNEQFF.

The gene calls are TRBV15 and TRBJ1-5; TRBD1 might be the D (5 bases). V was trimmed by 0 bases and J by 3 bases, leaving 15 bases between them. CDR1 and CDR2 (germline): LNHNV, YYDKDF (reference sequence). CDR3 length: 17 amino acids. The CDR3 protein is CATSRDLKGAFNQPQHF. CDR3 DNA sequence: TGTGCCACCAGCAGAGATCTAAAAGGGGCCTTCAATCAGCCCCAGCATTTT. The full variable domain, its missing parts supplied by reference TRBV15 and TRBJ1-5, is DAMVIQNPRYQVTQFGKPVTLSCSQTLNHNVMYWYQQKSSQAPKLLFHYYDKDFNNEADTPDNFQSRRPNTSFCFLDIRSPGLGDTAMYLCATSRDLKGAFNQPQHFGDGTRLSIL.

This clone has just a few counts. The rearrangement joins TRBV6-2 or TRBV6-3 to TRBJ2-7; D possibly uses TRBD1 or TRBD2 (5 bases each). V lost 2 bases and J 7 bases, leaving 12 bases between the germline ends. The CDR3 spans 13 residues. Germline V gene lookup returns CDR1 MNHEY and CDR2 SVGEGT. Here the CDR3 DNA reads TGTGCCAGCAGTTACCGGGGACCAAGGGAGCAGTACTTC. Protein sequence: CASSYRGPREQYF.

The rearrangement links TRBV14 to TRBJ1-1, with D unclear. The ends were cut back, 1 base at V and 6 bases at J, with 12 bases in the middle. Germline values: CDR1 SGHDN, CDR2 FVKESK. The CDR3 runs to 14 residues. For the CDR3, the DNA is TGTGCCAGCAGCCAAGCGCCTCAGTGGTCTGAAGCTTTCTTT. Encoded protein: CASSQAPQWSEAFF.

For the CDR3, the DNA is TGTGCCAGCAGCCAAGTAGGGCTAGCGGCCTACGAGCAGTACTTC. As protein: CASSQVGLAAYEQYF. The chain recombines TRBV3-1 (or the pseudogene TRBV3-2) with TRBJ2-7; 7 bases are a match to TRBD2. Trimming removed 1 base from V and 2 bases from J; junction bases left unmatched: 5. Per germline, CDR1 LGHDT and CDR2 YNNKEL (reference sequence). The CDR3 runs to 15 residues.

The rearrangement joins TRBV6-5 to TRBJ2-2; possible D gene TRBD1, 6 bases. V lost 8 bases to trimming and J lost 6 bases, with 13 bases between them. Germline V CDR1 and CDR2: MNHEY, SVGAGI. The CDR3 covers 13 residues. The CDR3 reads CASYPTGPGELFF. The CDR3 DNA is TGTGCCAGCTATCCTACAGGGCCCGGGGAGCTGTTTTTT.

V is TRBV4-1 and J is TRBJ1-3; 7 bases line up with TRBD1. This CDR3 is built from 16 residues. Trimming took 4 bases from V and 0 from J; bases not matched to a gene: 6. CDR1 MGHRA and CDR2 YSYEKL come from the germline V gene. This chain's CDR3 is CASSPPGQISGNTIYF. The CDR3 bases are TGCGCCAGCAGCCCGCCGGGACAGATCTCTGGAAACACCATATATTTT.

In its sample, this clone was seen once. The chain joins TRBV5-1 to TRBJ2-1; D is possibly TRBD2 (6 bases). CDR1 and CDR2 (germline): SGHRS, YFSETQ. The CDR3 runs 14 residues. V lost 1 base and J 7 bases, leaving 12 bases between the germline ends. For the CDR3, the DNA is TGCGCCAGCAGCTTGAGGCGGGGAGGAAATGAGCAGTTCTTC. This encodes CASSLRRGGNEQFF.

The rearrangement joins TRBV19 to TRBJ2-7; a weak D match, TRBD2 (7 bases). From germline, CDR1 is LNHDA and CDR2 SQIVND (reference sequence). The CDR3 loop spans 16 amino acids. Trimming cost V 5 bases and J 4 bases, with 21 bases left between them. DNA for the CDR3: TGTGCCAGTAGTCCCCGAGGGGGGGCTTCGGGTTACGAGCAGTACTTC. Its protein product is CASSPRGGASGYEQYF.

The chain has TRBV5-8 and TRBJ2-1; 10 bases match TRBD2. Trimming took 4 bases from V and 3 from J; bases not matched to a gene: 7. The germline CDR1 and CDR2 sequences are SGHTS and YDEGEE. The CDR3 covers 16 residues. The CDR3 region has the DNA TGTGCCAGCAGCCGCCCCATAGCGGGGGGCTACAATGAGCAGTTCTTC. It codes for CASSRPIAGGYNEQFF.

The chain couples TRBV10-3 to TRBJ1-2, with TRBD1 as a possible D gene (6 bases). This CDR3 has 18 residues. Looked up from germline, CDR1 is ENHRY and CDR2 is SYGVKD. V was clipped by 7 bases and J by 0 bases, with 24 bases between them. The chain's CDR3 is CAIIRGGSPDSSNYGYTF. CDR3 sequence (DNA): TGTGCCATCATCCGCGGGGGGTCCCCGGACAGCTCTAACTATGGCTACACCTTC.